These T cell receptor beta chains were read from a single sample in a study of blood T cell repertoires in COVID-19. Libraries were prepared by immunoSEQ multiplex PCR; TCRdb keeps only in-frame clonotypes and omits some of them. The data contain fewer than 200,000 clones, about 79% of them seen just once; the ten biggest clones take up roughly 25%. The sample was peripheral blood. These receptors all stem from an older woman with acute or convalescent COVID-19. The CDR3 runs from the conserved cysteine through the conserved F or W. The D gene is left open where the match is weak. For some rows the clone size is stated as once, few or many, or as a class when expanded; others skip it.

>.|TRBJ1-2|TRBV19|.
TGTGCCAGTAGTATAGATCGGCCATTAAGAGACAGCTATGGCTACACCTTC
CASSIDRPLRDSYGYTF
>TRBD1|TRBJ2-3|TRBV5-1|.
TGCGCCAGCAGCTTGGCGGGTCCTGACAGGGTGGTAACAGATACGCAGTATTTT
CASSLAGPDRVVTDTQYF
>TRBD1|TRBJ2-6|TRBV7-3|.
TGTGCCAGCAGCCCCCTGGGACAGCTACCCTTGGGGGGGGCCAACGTCCTGACTTTC
CASSPLGQLPLGGANVLTF
>.|TRBJ2-1|TRBV11-2|once
TGTGCCAGCAGCGAAACGAGGGTCCCAAACTACAATGAGCAGTTCTTC
CASSETRVPNYNEQFF
>.|TRBJ2-7|TRBV10-3|few
TGTGCCATCAGTGAGTCGAGGTACGAGCAGTACTTC
CAISESRYEQYF
>.|TRBJ1-2|TRBV12-3/TRBV12-4|.
TGTGCCAGCAGCCGTGACATCGCTATTGGCTACACCTTC
CASSRDIAIGYTF
>.|TRBJ2-2|TRBV5-6|once
TGTGCCAGCAGCTTGGACCAGGGTTACACCGGGGAGCTGTTTTTT
CASSLDQGYTGELFF
>TRBD1|TRBJ2-3|TRBV5-1|few
TGCGCCAGCAGCTTGGAACAGGGGGAGACAGATACGCAGTATTTT
CASSLEQGETDTQYF
>TRBD2|TRBJ2-7|TRBV5-1|.
TGCGCCAGCAGCTTGGAGGGACTAGCGTCCTACGAGCAGTACTTC
CASSLEGLASYEQYF
>TRBD2|TRBJ2-1|TRBV5-4|few
TGTGCCAGCAGCTCACAGGGACTAGCGGGAGGATTGGAGCAGTTCTTC
CASSSQGLAGGLEQFF
>.|TRBJ2-5|TRBV19|.
TGTGCCAGTAGTACCCCCCGCAGGCTGGAGACCCAGTACTTC
CASSTPRRLETQYF
>TRBD1|TRBJ2-7|TRBV27|.
TGTGCCAGCAGGACTCGGGGACAGAAACCCTACGAGCAGTACTTC
CASRTRGQKPYEQYF
>.|TRBJ1-1|TRBV6-5|.
TGTGCCAGCATCCCCGTGGTGTTCGGTGAAGCTTTCTTT
CASIPVVFGEAFF
>.|TRBJ1-1|TRBV29-1|.
TGCAGCGTTGCGGCAGGGCAAGCTTTCTTT
CSVAAGQAFF
>TRBD2|TRBJ2-3|TRBV6-5|.
TGTGCCGGTAGCGGGACTAGGTTGGATACGCAGTATTTT
CAGSGTRLDTQYF
>.|TRBJ2-7|TRBV3-1/TRBV3-2|.
TGTGCCAGCAGCAAACGACTTAAGCTGCACGAGCAGTACTTC
CASSKRLKLHEQYF
>.|TRBJ2-1|TRBV11-1|few
TGTGCCAGCAGCCGACATAGCGGAACATCCTACAATGAGCAGTTCTTC
CASSRHSGTSYNEQFF
>TRBD2|TRBJ2-1|TRBV7-3|.
TGTGCCAGCAGCGCGCCGGGACTAGCTAATGAGCAGTTCTTC
CASSAPGLANEQFF
>.|TRBJ1-3|TRBV30|.
TGTGCCTGGAGTTTAGGCGGATCCTCTGGAAACACCATATATTTT
CAWSLGGSSGNTIYF
>.|TRBJ2-5|TRBV3-1/TRBV3-2|.
TGTGCCAGCAGCCGTGGGGCCCACGCGAAAGAGACCCAGTACTTC
CASSRGAHAKETQYF